The rows below give T cell receptor beta chains drawn from one sample of a study of T cell repertoires in aging, cancer and after chemotherapy. TCRdb recomputed calls from the multiplex PCR reads with MiXCR, one row per CDR3 protein. The sample includes several thousand distinct CDR3 sequences, around 33% of them seen just once. The sample consisted of blood. These receptors originate from a human donor with a blood cancer. The donor label of this sample is uncertain. Both conserved end residues are part of each CDR3. The order of the fields is V gene, clone size, J gene, D gene, CDR3 DNA, CDR3 protein. D genes are given only for firm matches. Clone sizes are given selectively: once, few, many, or a class where the clone is expanded.

v_gene: TRBV20-1; abundance: .; j_gene: TRBJ1-1; d_gene: .; CDR3nt: TGCAGTGCTAGTAAACAGGGTGTTCCTGAAGCTTTCTTT; CDR3aa: CSASKQGVPEAFF
v_gene: TRBV30; abundance: few; j_gene: TRBJ2-2; d_gene: .; CDR3nt: TGTGCCTGGACCCCCCAGGGAACCGGGGAGCTGTTTTTT; CDR3aa: CAWTPQGTGELFF
v_gene: TRBV11-3; abundance: medium-sized; j_gene: TRBJ2-1; d_gene: TRBD2; CDR3nt: TGTGCCAGCAGCCCCTGGTCGGACTTGCGGGAGTTTGTGGAGGTTGAGCAGTTCTTC; CDR3aa: CASSPWSDLREFVEVEQFF
v_gene: TRBV5-6; abundance: medium-sized; j_gene: TRBJ2-7; d_gene: TRBD1; CDR3nt: TGTGCCAGCAGCTTCGCGACAGGGGGCGGCGAGCAGTACTTC; CDR3aa: CASSFATGGGEQYF
v_gene: TRBV5-5; abundance: few; j_gene: TRBJ1-3; d_gene: .; CDR3nt: TGCGCCAGCAGCCCGGCGGGCAGGAGCTCTGGAAACACCATATATTTT; CDR3aa: CASSPAGRSSGNTIYF
v_gene: TRBV5-7; abundance: medium-sized; j_gene: TRBJ2-5; d_gene: .; CDR3nt: TGTGCCAGCAGCTTGGTATCAGGGTCCGAGACCCAGTACTTC; CDR3aa: CASSLVSGSETQYF
v_gene: TRBV27; abundance: .; j_gene: TRBJ1-5; d_gene: TRBD1; CDR3nt: TGTGCCAGCAGTTGGAAGGGGGCCGTCTACGCCCAGCATTTT; CDR3aa: CASSWKGAVYAQHF
v_gene: TRBV19; abundance: .; j_gene: TRBJ1-1; d_gene: .; CDR3nt: TGTGCCAGTAGTATAGTTGGGGAGAACACTGAAGCTTTCTTT; CDR3aa: CASSIVGENTEAFF
v_gene: TRBV11-2; abundance: .; j_gene: TRBJ1-4; d_gene: .; CDR3nt: TGTGCCAGCAGCTTAGCAAACCGACCAGGGATTAATGAAAAACTGTTTTTT; CDR3aa: CASSLANRPGINEKLFF
v_gene: TRBV18; abundance: few; j_gene: TRBJ1-2; d_gene: TRBD1; CDR3nt: TGTGCCAGCTCCTCAGGGGGGGTTAAAAAGAAGAATGGCTACACCTTC; CDR3aa: CASSSGGVKKKNGYTF
v_gene: TRBV27; abundance: .; j_gene: TRBJ2-1; d_gene: .; CDR3nt: TGTGCCAGCAGTCCTCTTAGGATGGAGGGTGGTCTTTCGGGGTACAATGAGCAGTTCTTC; CDR3aa: CASSPLRMEGGLSGYNEQFF
v_gene: TRBV6-6; abundance: medium-sized; j_gene: TRBJ2-3; d_gene: .; CDR3nt: TGTGCCAGCAGTTACCTTACAGGAGGGACCACAGATACGCAGTATTTT; CDR3aa: CASSYLTGGTTDTQYF
v_gene: TRBV6-5; abundance: medium-sized; j_gene: TRBJ1-2; d_gene: .; CDR3nt: TGTGCCAGCAGTGGGGACTCGGGGAGCTATGGCTACACCTTC; CDR3aa: CASSGDSGSYGYTF
v_gene: TRBV5-6; abundance: few; j_gene: TRBJ2-1; d_gene: .; CDR3nt: TGTGCCAGCAGCTTGGATGGGGGCGATGAGCAGTTCTTC; CDR3aa: CASSLDGGDEQFF
v_gene: TRBV25-1; abundance: few; j_gene: TRBJ1-6; d_gene: .; CDR3nt: TGTGCCAGCAGTGAATACGGAGGCAGGGTTTCACCCCTCCACTTT; CDR3aa: CASSEYGGRVSPLHF
v_gene: TRBV19; abundance: .; j_gene: TRBJ1-1; d_gene: TRBD1; CDR3nt: TGTGCCAGTATACCGGACAGGGCAGCAAACACTGAAGCTTTCTTT; CDR3aa: CASIPDRAANTEAFF
v_gene: TRBV11-3; abundance: medium-sized; j_gene: TRBJ2-7; d_gene: .; CDR3nt: TGTGCCAGCAGCTTAGGTGGAGGGGCGCCCTACGAGCAGTACTTC; CDR3aa: CASSLGGGAPYEQYF
v_gene: TRBV5-1; abundance: few; j_gene: TRBJ1-4; d_gene: .; CDR3nt: TGCGCCAGCAGCCCGGGGGGTCACACAGAGGGTGAAAAACTGTTTTTT; CDR3aa: CASSPGGHTEGEKLFF
v_gene: TRBV12-3/TRBV12-4; abundance: .; j_gene: TRBJ2-6; d_gene: .; CDR3nt: TGTGCCAGCAGTTCCCCCGGGGCAGGGGCCAACGTCCTGACTTTC; CDR3aa: CASSSPGAGANVLTF
v_gene: TRBV6-2/TRBV6-3; abundance: .; j_gene: TRBJ1-1; d_gene: .; CDR3nt: TGTGCCAGCAGTTACCCCCTCGACAGATTGAACACTGAAGCTTTCTTT; CDR3aa: CASSYPLDRLNTEAFF
v_gene: TRBV27; abundance: .; j_gene: TRBJ1-1; d_gene: .; CDR3nt: TGTGCCAGCAGTTTATCTGGGGGTGAAGCTTTCTTT; CDR3aa: CASSLSGGEAFF
v_gene: TRBV5-6; abundance: few; j_gene: TRBJ2-6; d_gene: .; CDR3nt: TGTGCCAGCAGCGCATACAGTGGGGCCAACGTCCTGACTTTC; CDR3aa: CASSAYSGANVLTF
v_gene: TRBV7-2; abundance: .; j_gene: TRBJ2-5; d_gene: TRBD2; CDR3nt: TGTGCCAGCAGCAGACAGGCTAGCGGGGGGGTGGGCGAGACCCAGTACTTC; CDR3aa: CASSRQASGGVGETQYF
v_gene: TRBV19; abundance: .; j_gene: TRBJ1-5; d_gene: .; CDR3nt: TGTGCCAGTAGTATAACAGGTATTAGCAATCAGCCCCAGCATTTT; CDR3aa: CASSITGISNQPQHF
v_gene: TRBV12-3/TRBV12-4; abundance: .; j_gene: TRBJ1-1; d_gene: .; CDR3nt: TGTGCCAGCAGCCCCCGACCTGAGAGGACTGAAGCTTTCTTT; CDR3aa: CASSPRPERTEAFF
v_gene: TRBV7-2; abundance: .; j_gene: TRBJ2-5; d_gene: .; CDR3nt: TGTGCCAGCAGCTTACAACAGGCGCAAGAGACCCAGTACTTC; CDR3aa: CASSLQQAQETQYF
v_gene: TRBV6-6; abundance: .; j_gene: TRBJ1-4; d_gene: TRBD1; CDR3nt: TGTGCCAGCAGTTACTTCCAGGGGGCCTATTATGAAAAACTGTTTTTT; CDR3aa: CASSYFQGAYYEKLFF
v_gene: TRBV20-1; abundance: .; j_gene: TRBJ2-7; d_gene: .; CDR3nt: TGCAGTGCTAGAGGGGCTAGCGAACGGGAGCAGTACTTC; CDR3aa: CSARGASEREQYF
v_gene: TRBV27; abundance: .; j_gene: TRBJ2-1; d_gene: TRBD2; CDR3nt: TGTGCCAGCCGCGGGGGACTAGCGGGAGGGTCCTCCTACAATGAGCAGTTCTTC; CDR3aa: CASRGGLAGGSSYNEQFF
v_gene: TRBV7-2; abundance: few; j_gene: TRBJ2-5; d_gene: TRBD1; CDR3nt: TGTGCCAGCAGCTTAGGCAGGGGGCTGGAGACCCAGTACTTC; CDR3aa: CASSLGRGLETQYF
v_gene: TRBV18; abundance: .; j_gene: TRBJ2-5; d_gene: .; CDR3nt: TGTGCCAGCAGCCCAGGGGAAGAGACCCAGTACTTC; CDR3aa: CASSPGEETQYF
v_gene: TRBV18; abundance: medium-sized; j_gene: TRBJ1-2; d_gene: TRBD1; CDR3nt: TGTGCCAGCTCACCTACTCGACAGGGCGGCTACACCTTC; CDR3aa: CASSPTRQGGYTF
v_gene: TRBV13; abundance: .; j_gene: TRBJ2-1; d_gene: .; CDR3nt: TGTGCCAGCACCCGGAGGGCTCGGAACAATGAGCAGTTCTTC; CDR3aa: CASTRRARNNEQFF
v_gene: TRBV6-2/TRBV6-3; abundance: .; j_gene: TRBJ2-1; d_gene: .; CDR3nt: TGTGCCAGCAGTTACGGTAATGAGCAGTTCTTC; CDR3aa: CASSYGNEQFF
v_gene: TRBV4-3; abundance: .; j_gene: TRBJ1-2; d_gene: .; CDR3nt: TGCGCCAGCAGCCAAGATGGAGACAGACTCTATGGCTACACCTTC; CDR3aa: CASSQDGDRLYGYTF
v_gene: TRBV7-6; abundance: .; j_gene: TRBJ2-1; d_gene: TRBD2; CDR3nt: TGTGCCAGCAGCTTGGGACTAGCAAACAATGAGCAGTTCTTC; CDR3aa: CASSLGLANNEQFF
v_gene: TRBV18; abundance: .; j_gene: TRBJ2-1; d_gene: TRBD2; CDR3nt: TGTGCCAGCTCAGGACTAGCGGGAGGGCCAGGCAATGAGCAGTTCTTC; CDR3aa: CASSGLAGGPGNEQFF
v_gene: TRBV11-3; abundance: few; j_gene: TRBJ2-7; d_gene: TRBD2; CDR3nt: TGTGCCAGCAGCTCAACTCCGGGACTAGAGTACGAGCAGTACTTC; CDR3aa: CASSSTPGLEYEQYF
v_gene: TRBV19; abundance: .; j_gene: TRBJ1-5; d_gene: .; CDR3nt: TGTGCCAGCGTTGATCCCCCCAGTCAGCCCCAGCATTTT; CDR3aa: CASVDPPSQPQHF
v_gene: TRBV12-3/TRBV12-4; abundance: medium-sized; j_gene: TRBJ1-3; d_gene: .; CDR3nt: TGTGCCAGCAGACCAAGGGGAAACACCATATATTTT; CDR3aa: CASRPRGNTIYF
v_gene: TRBV6-4; abundance: medium-sized; j_gene: TRBJ2-3; d_gene: TRBD1; CDR3nt: TGTGCCAGCAGTGACTCGGAGACAGGGACCTTGGATACGCAGTATTTT; CDR3aa: CASSDSETGTLDTQYF